This entry lists 17 T cell receptor beta chains sequenced from one sample in a study of tumor-infiltrating lymphocytes in primary liver carcinoma. The authors made TCR beta cDNA from approximately 490 ng total RNA with a constant-region primer. A slightly modified ARM-PCR protocol with three nested multiplex PCR rounds produced these TCR beta libraries. The study ran its first two PCR rounds for roughly 11 cycles each, using TRBV1-TRBV30 forward primers and a C-beta reverse primer. MiXCR was run by TCRdb on the multiplex PCR reads, yielding one entry per CDR3 protein. The data hold under 200,000 distinct CDR3 sequences, with 85% observed a single time. RNA and DNA were co-extracted from approximately 20-30 mg of unsorted bulk tissue. Input material: tumor tissue from primary liver carcinoma. These receptors came from a man aged 35 to 55 with primary liver carcinoma and hepatitis B virus infection.

The chain couples TRBV28 to TRBJ1-2, with D possibly TRBD1 on 5 matching bases. V lost 7 bases and J 1 base, leaving 16 bases between the germline ends. Germline values: CDR1 MDHEN, CDR2 SYDVKM. This CDR3 spans 15 amino acids. The CDR3 sequence is CASNLEGTSNYGYTF. In DNA form, the CDR3 reads TGTGCCAGCAACCTTGAGGGGACTAGTAACTATGGCTACACCTTC.

Note on this clonotype: The germline gene is not matched at one end of the junction; a read error may be the cause. The chain links TRBV12-3 or TRBV12-4 to TRBJ2-7; D is perhaps TRBD1 (6 bases). CDR3 size: 16 residues. The CDR3 loop reads CASSLWGQGMSYEQYF. In nucleotides, the CDR3 is TGTGCCAGCAGTTTATGGGGGCAAGGGATGTCCTACGAACAGTACTTC.

For this clonotype: The junction departs from germline at one end; a sequencing error may be responsible. The chain recombines TRBV11-1 with TRBJ2-1; D unresolved. The CDR3 loop spans 14 amino acids. Germline-derived CDR1 and CDR2 are SGHAT and FQDESV (reference sequence). CDR3: CANSLGVSNSEQFF. CDR3 DNA: TGTGCCAACAGCTTAGGCGTCTCGAACAGTGAACAGTTCTTC.

As to this clonotype: The junction departs from germline at one end; a sequencing error may be responsible. This chain joins TRBV5-1 and TRBJ2-6; TRBD1 or TRBD2 may be the D gene (5 bases each). Germline CDR1 is SGHRS and CDR2 is YFSETQ. The CDR3 totals 15 residues. The CDR3 sequence is CACSFNGAGTNVLTF. For the CDR3, the DNA is TGCGCCTGCAGCTTCAACGGGGCTGGGACCAACGTCCTGACTTTC.

About this clonotype itself: A read error may account for a junction end that differs from germline. This sequence joins TRBV4-2 and TRBJ1-2, with D possibly matching TRBD1 (6 bases). The CDR3 covers 18 residues. Germline V gives CDR1 LGHNA, CDR2 YNFKEQ. CDR3 DNA: TGTGCCAGCGGCCAAGAACCACAGGGAAGGGGTCTTGACTATGGCTACACCTTC. It codes for CASGQEPQGRGLDYGYTF.

The chain joins TRBV21-1 to TRBJ2-1. TRBV21-1 is flagged as a pseudogene. CDR3 length: 15 amino acids. This CDR3 reads CASGKPVSSYNEQFF. The CDR3 bases are TGTGCCAGCGGCAAACCGGTCAGCTCCTACAATGAGCAGTTCTTC.

A word on this clonotype: Just one base apart from a much larger clone, this may be a read error. The chain employs TRBV28 and TRBJ2-1, with 8 bases aligning to TRBD2. The V gene's germline CDR1 is MDHEN and CDR2 SYDVKM. CDR3 length equals 15 residues. This chain's CDR3 is CASSSTSGPRNGQFF. DNA of the CDR3: TGTGCCAGCAGTTCTACTAGCGGCCCAAGGAATGGGCAGTTCTTC.

This clonotype was observed a single time. Because it lacks the conserved phenylalanine or tryptophan at the end, this CDR3 is likely a read error. The V call is TRBV6-2 or TRBV6-3, the J call TRBJ1-1; TRBD1 might be the D (6 bases). The germline V gene has CDR1 MNHEY and CDR2 SVGEGT. The CDR3 has 14 residues. The CDR3 here is CACSYSTGLTEAFL. CDR3 coding DNA: TGTGCCTGCAGTTATTCCACAGGGCTCACTGAAGCTTTCCTT.

J is TRBJ1-3 and V is TRBV5-1; D is perhaps TRBD1 (5 bases). CDR3 length equals 17 residues. Looked up from germline, CDR1 is SGHRS and CDR2 is YFSETQ. Trimming removed 0 bases at V and 4 bases at J, with 17 bases between. CDR3 protein: CASSLESQGRAGNTIYF. The CDR3 DNA sequence: TGCGCCAGCAGCTTGGAGAGCCAGGGAAGAGCAGGAAACACCATATATTTT.

This sequence joins TRBV4-1 and TRBJ2-3; D ambiguous. Germline V gene sequence: CDR1 MGHRA, CDR2 YSYEKL. There are 14 residues in the CDR3. This chain's CDR3 is CTTSHPHITDTQYF. CDR3 nucleotides: TGCACCACCAGCCACCCCCATATCACAGATACGCAGTATTTT.

V and J are TRBV6-1 and TRBJ2-1; 8 positions match TRBD2. J gave up 8 bases and V 3 bases, and 9 bases lay outside the gene matches. The CDR3 runs to 15 residues. Germline CDR1 MNHNS, CDR2 SASEGT. CDR3 bases: TGTGCCAGCAGTGAGACAAGCGGGAGTACCCATGAGCAGTTCTTC. Translation: CASSETSGSTHEQFF.

In its sample, this clonotype is medium-sized. The chain couples TRBV11-1 to TRBJ2-5; D gene unclear. Germline V gives CDR1 SGHAT, CDR2 FQDESV (reference sequence). This CDR3 has 12 amino acids. V was shortened by 5 bases and J by 5 bases, with 9 bases between the two germline ends. The CDR3: CASSQLGETQYF. CDR3 DNA: TGTGCCAGCAGCCAGCTGGGGGAGACCCAGTACTTC.

Of note for this clonotype: A much larger clone sits a single nucleotide away, making a read error possible. This chain joins TRBV5-1 and TRBJ1-1; possibly TRBD1 for D (5 bases). This CDR3 is built from 14 residues. Between the trimmed V and J ends, which lost 4 bases and 6 bases, there was a span of 16 bases. Germline V gene lookup returns CDR1 SGHRS and CDR2 YFSETQ. In DNA, the CDR3 is TGCGCCAGCAGCCTTCGGTGGGGGAAATCTGAAGCTTTCTTT. Its translation is CASSLRWGKSEAFF.

V usage is TRBV10-3 and J usage is TRBJ2-7; 9 nucleotides agree with TRBD2. The CDR3 spans 18 residues. Germline values: CDR1 ENHRY, CDR2 SYGVKD. The CDR3 here is CTIRAPPGTSLTSGEQYF. CDR3 in DNA: TGTACTATCAGGGCTCCCCCCGGGACTAGCCTTACGTCTGGCGAGCAGTACTTC.

The chain links TRBV4-1 to TRBJ2-5, with TRBD2 as a possible D gene (7 bases). CDR3 length: 16 residues. The germline gives CDR1 MGHRA, CDR2 YSYEKL. DNA for the CDR3: TGCGTCAACAGCCTTGAGGGGGGGCTGCGTCAAGAGACCCAGTACTTC. This codes for CVNSLEGGLRQETQYF.

Points on this clonotype: A much larger clone lies one base from this, so it may be a read error. The J gene is TRBJ1-5, the V gene TRBV28; D possibly corresponds to TRBD1 (6 bases). The CDR3 covers 13 residues. V was shortened by 6 bases and J by 4 bases, with 10 bases between the two germline ends. CDR1 and CDR2 from the germline V gene are MDHEN and SYDVKM. The CDR3 reads CASSNQGNQPQHF. The CDR3 DNA reads as TGTGCCAGCAGCAATCAGGGGAATCAGCCCCAGCATTTT.

In the case of this clonotype: Its ends do not fully match the called genes, so a read error is possible. The J gene is TRBJ2-7, the V gene TRBV4-2, with 10 bases fitting TRBD2. Germline V lookup: CDR1 LGHNA, CDR2 YNFKEQ. The CDR3 loop spans 17 amino acids. The CDR3 is CVSRQGLASGRTYEQYF. CDR3 DNA: TGTGTCAGCAGGCAAGGTCTCGCTAGCGGGAGAACTTACGAGCAGTACTTC.